This record concerns one T cell receptor beta chain sequence. Libraries were prepared by immunoSEQ multiplex PCR; TCRdb keeps only in-frame clonotypes and omits some of them. Of over 200,000 clones in the sample, approximately 84% were seen once. Trimming removed 7 bases at V and 4 bases at J, with 23 bases between. From germline, CDR1 is SGHAT and CDR2 FQNNGV. The CDR3 contains 18 residues. This sample is part of a study of blood T cell repertoires in COVID-19. The sequenced sample consisted of PBMCs or T cells enriched from blood (not recorded which). The receptor's source is a middle-aged man who had recovered from COVID-19. The chain joins TRBV11-2 to TRBJ2-6; weak D call: TRBD2 (7 bases). The CDR3 nucleotides are TGTGCCAGCAACTACCGGGGGGCGCCAAGATCCGGGGCCAACGTCCTGACTTTC. It codes for CASNYRGAPRSGANVLTF.